This T cell receptor beta chain comes out of a study of blood T cell repertoires in COVID-19. About the study: The samples span acute and convalescent COVID-19 from the United States, Italy and Spain.

The CDR3 loop spans 12 amino acids. The V and J ends lost 1 base and 15 bases, in that order; junction bases with no gene match: 7. In the authors' workflow: Reference gene primer amplification in the assay estimated nucleated cell counts. The protocol was immunoSEQ multiplex PCR, while the TCRdb copy is restricted to in-frame clones and leaves out a portion. V and J calls and clone size are those listed in that table; D and trimming were worked out from the DNA. The table lists under 150,000 clones, approximately 81% of them singletons. The V and J genes are TRBV12-3 or TRBV12-4 and TRBJ2-3; TRBD1 matches 7 bases. What was sequenced was peripheral blood. The receptor was isolated from a human donor in a cohort sampled during active COVID-19. CDR3 sequence: CASSLVRTGVYF. The CDR3 DNA reads TGTGCCAGCAGTTTAGTCCGAACAGGGGTATATTTT.